These 5 T cell receptor beta chains were sequenced from one sample in a study of response to subunit inactivated influenza vaccine. TCRdb redid the calling of the RT-PCR reads with MiXCR, one entry per CDR3 protein. The table records approximately 480,000 distinct CDR3 sequences, around 9.9% of them present only once. The sequencing here drew on PBMCs from blood, taken 40 to 50 days after vaccination. These receptors were taken from a man in his fifties who received an inactivated influenza vaccine.

In its sample, this clonotype was seen a few times. The chain uses TRBV5-6 and TRBJ2-3; D ambiguous. The V gene lost 4 bases and the J gene lost 1 base, with 13 bases spanning the gap. CDR1 is SGHDT, CDR2 YYEEEE, per germline. This CDR3 is 15 amino acids long. The chain's CDR3 is CASSRALKGTDTQYF. The CDR3 coding sequence is TGTGCCAGCAGCCGGGCCCTAAAAGGCACAGATACGCAGTATTTT.

This clonotype was detected only a few times. The rearrangement uses TRBV7-7 and TRBJ2-3; 9 nucleotides match TRBD1. The germline CDR1 and CDR2 sequences are SSHAT and FNYEAQ (reference sequence). The CDR3 totals 14 residues. J gave up 3 bases and V 5 bases, and 3 bases lay outside the gene matches. CDR3 residues: CASSKDRGTDTQYF. The CDR3 DNA follows: TGTGCCAGCAGCAAGGACAGGGGTACAGATACGCAGTATTTT.

This clonotype was seen ten or more times. The chain is built from TRBV27 and TRBJ2-5; tentatively, D is TRBD1 or TRBD2 (7 bases each). The CDR3 length is 14 residues. V was pared by 3 bases and J by 5 bases, with 13 bases between. CDR1 is MNHEY, CDR2 SMNVEV, per germline (reference sequence). CDR3 protein: CASSFQGGGETQYF. The CDR3 coding sequence is TGTGCCAGCAGTTTTCAGGGGGGGGGCGAGACCCAGTACTTC.

This chain uses TRBV28 with TRBJ2-7; 10 bases line up with TRBD2. The J segment lost 0 bases and the V segment lost 5 bases, leaving 4 bases of the junction unmatched. Germline CDR1 and CDR2: MDHEN and SYDVKM. This CDR3 has 15 amino acids. CDR3 nucleotides: TGTGCCAGCAGTACAGCGGGAGGGAGCTCCTACGAGCAGTACTTC. Amino acids: CASSTAGGSSYEQYF.

This clonotype was detected only a few times. The V gene is TRBV7-2, the J gene TRBJ2-1; 11 nucleotides agree with TRBD1. Germline CDR1 is SGHTA and CDR2 is FQGNSA. V dropped 5 bases and J dropped 5; count of bases not matched to a gene: 5. The CDR3 length is 15 residues. The CDR3 DNA reads as TGTGCCAGCAGCCTGGACAGGGGGCTTCACAATGAGCAGTTCTTC. This translates into CASSLDRGLHNEQFF.